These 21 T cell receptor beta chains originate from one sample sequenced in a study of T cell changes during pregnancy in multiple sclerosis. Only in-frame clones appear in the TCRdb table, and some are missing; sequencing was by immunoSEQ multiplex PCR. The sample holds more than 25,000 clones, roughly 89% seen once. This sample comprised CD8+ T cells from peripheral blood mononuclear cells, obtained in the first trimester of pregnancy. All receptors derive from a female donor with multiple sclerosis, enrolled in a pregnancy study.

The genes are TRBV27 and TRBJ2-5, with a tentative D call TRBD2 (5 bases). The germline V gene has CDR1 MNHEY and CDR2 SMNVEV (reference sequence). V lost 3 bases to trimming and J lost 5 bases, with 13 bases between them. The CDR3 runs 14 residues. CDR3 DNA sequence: TGTGCCAGCAGTTTGGGCCGGGATGGGGAGACCCAGTACTTC. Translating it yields CASSLGRDGETQYF.

CDR3 in amino acids: CASSQDGSSYNEQFF. DNA for the CDR3: TGTGCCAGCAGCCAGGACGGGAGCTCCTACAATGAGCAGTTCTTC. The chain couples TRBV7-6 to TRBJ2-1; a weak D match, TRBD2 (6 bases). The CDR3 spans 15 residues. V shed 5 bases and J shed 0 bases, with 11 bases lying between them. Per the germline V gene, CDR1 is SGHVS and CDR2 is FNYEAQ.

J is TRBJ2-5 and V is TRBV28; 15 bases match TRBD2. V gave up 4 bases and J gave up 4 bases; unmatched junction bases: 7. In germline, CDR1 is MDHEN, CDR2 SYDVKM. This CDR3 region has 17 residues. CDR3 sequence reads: CASSSGTSGRIGETQYF. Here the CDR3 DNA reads TGTGCCAGCAGTTCCGGGACTAGCGGGAGGATCGGAGAGACCCAGTACTTC.

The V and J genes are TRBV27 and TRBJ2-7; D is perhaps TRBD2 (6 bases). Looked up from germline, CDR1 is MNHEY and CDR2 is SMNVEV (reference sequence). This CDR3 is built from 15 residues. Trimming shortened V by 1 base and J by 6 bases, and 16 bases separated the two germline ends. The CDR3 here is CASSLWGVLRGEQYF. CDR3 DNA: TGTGCCAGCAGTTTATGGGGGGTTCTAAGGGGCGAGCAGTACTTC.

CDR3 coding DNA: TGTGCCAGCTCCCCCGAGGCGGGGGACACCGGGGAGCTGTTTTTT. Translation gives CASSPEAGDTGELFF. The chain joins TRBV6-4 to TRBJ2-2, with 7 bases aligning to TRBD2. This CDR3 spans 15 amino acids. Trimming removed 8 bases from V and 3 bases from J; junction bases left unmatched: 9. From germline, CDR1 is MRHNA and CDR2 SNTAGT.

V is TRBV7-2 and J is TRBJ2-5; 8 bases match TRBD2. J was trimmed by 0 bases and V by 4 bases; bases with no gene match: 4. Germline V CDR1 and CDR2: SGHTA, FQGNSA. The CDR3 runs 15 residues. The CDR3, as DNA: TGTGCCAGCAGCTCGACGGGAGGGTACCAAGAGACCCAGTACTTC. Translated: CASSSTGGYQETQYF. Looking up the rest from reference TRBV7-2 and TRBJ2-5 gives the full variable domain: GAGVSQSPSNKVTEKGKDVELRCDPISGHTALYWYRQSLGQGLEFLIYFQGNSAPDKSGLPSDRFSAERTGGSVSTLTIQRTQQEDSAVYLCASSSTGGYQETQYFGPGTRLLVL.

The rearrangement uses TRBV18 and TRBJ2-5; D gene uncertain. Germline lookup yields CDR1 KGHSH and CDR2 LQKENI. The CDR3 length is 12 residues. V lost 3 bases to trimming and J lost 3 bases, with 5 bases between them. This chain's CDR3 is CASSPAEETQYF. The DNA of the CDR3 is TGTGCCAGCTCACCCGCAGAAGAGACCCAGTACTTC. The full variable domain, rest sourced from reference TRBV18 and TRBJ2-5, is NAGVMQNPRHLVRRRGQEARLRCSPMKGHSHVYWYRQLPEEGLKFMVYLQKENIIDESGMPKERFSAEFPKEGPSILRIQQVVRGDSAAYFCASSPAEETQYFGPGTRLLVL.

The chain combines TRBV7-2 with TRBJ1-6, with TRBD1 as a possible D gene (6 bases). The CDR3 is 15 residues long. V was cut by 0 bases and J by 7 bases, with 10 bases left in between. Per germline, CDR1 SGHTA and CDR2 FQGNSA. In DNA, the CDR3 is TGTGCCAGCAGCTTAGCGGCAGGGGTAAATTCACCCCTCCACTTT. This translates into CASSLAAGVNSPLHF.

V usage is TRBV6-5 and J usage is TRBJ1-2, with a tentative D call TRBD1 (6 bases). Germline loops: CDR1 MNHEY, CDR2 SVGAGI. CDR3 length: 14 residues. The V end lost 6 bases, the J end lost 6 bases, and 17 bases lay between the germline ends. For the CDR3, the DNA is TGTGCCAGCAGATTCGGGTGGACAGAGAATGGCTACACCTTC. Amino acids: CASRFGWTENGYTF.

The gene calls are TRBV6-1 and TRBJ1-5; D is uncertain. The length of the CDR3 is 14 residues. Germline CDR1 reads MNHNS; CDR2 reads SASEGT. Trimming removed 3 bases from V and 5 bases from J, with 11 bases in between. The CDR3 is CASSDGGSYQPQHF. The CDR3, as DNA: TGTGCCAGCAGTGATGGAGGGAGTTATCAGCCCCAGCATTTT.

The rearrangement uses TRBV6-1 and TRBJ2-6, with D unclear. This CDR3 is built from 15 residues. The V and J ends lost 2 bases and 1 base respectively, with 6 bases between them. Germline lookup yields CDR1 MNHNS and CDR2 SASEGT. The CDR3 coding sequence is TGTGCCAGCAGTGAACAGTTTTCTGGGGCCAACGTCCTGACTTTC. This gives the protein CASSEQFSGANVLTF.

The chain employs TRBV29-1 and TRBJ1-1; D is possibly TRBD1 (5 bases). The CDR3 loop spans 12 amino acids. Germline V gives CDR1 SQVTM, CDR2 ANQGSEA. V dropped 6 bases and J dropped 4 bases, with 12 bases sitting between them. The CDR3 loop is CSVTDTPTEAFF. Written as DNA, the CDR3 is TGCAGCGTCACGGACACCCCCACTGAAGCTTTCTTT.

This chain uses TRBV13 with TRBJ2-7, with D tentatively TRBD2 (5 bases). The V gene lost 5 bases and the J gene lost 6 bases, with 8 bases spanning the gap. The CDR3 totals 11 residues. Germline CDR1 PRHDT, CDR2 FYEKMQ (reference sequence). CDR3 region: CASSLDSEQYF. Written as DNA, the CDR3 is TGTGCCAGCAGCCTGGACTCCGAGCAGTACTTC.

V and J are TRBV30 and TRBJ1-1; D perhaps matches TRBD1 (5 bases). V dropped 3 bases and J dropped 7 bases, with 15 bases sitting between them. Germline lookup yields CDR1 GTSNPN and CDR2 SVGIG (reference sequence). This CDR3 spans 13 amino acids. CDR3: CAWSPIGGFEAFF. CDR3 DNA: TGTGCCTGGAGCCCCATTGGGGGGTTTGAAGCTTTCTTT.

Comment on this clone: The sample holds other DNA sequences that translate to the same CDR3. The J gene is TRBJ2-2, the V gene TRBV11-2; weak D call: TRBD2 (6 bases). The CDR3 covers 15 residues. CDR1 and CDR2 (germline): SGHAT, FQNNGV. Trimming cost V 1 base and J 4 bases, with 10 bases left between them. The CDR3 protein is CASSLVGRATGELFF. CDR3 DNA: TGTGCCAGCAGCTTAGTCGGGAGAGCCACCGGGGAGCTGTTTTTT.

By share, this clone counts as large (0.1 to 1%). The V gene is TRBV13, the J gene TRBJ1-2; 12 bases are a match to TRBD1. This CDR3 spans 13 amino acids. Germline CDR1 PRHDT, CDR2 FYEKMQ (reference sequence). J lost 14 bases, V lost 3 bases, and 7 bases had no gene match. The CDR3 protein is CASSLGQGAFDTF. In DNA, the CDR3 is TGTGCCAGCAGCTTGGGACAGGGGGCTTTTGATACCTTC.

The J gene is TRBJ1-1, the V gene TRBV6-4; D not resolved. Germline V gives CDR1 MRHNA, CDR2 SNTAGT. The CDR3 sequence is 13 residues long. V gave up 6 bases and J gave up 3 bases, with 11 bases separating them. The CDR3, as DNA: TGTGCCAGCAGGGACCGGGAGGACACTGAAGCTTTCTTT. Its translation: CASRDREDTEAFF.

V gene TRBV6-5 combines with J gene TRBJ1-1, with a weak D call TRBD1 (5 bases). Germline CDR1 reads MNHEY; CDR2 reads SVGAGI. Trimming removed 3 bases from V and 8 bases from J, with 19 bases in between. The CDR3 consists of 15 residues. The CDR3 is CASSYTDSVAREAFF. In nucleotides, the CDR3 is TGTGCCAGCAGTTATACCGACAGTGTTGCACGCGAAGCTTTCTTT.

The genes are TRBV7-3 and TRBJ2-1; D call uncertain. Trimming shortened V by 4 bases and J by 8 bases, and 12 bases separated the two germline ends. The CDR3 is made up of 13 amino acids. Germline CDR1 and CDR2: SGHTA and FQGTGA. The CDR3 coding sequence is TGTGCCAGCAGCTCTTCAGCGCCGGATGAGCAGTTCTTC. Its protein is CASSSSAPDEQFF.

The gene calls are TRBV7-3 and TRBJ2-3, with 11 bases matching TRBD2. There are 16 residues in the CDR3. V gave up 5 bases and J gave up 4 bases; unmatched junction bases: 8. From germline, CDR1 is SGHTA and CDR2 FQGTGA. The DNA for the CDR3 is TGTGCCAGCAGCCTACACATAGCGGGGGGGGCAGATACGCAGTATTTT. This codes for CASSLHIAGGADTQYF. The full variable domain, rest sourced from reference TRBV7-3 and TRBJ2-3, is GAGVSQTPSNKVTEKGKYVELRCDPISGHTALYWYRQSLGQGPEFLIYFQGTGAADDSGLPNDRFFAVRPEGSVSTLKIQRTERGDSAVYLCASSLHIAGGADTQYFGPGTRLTVL.

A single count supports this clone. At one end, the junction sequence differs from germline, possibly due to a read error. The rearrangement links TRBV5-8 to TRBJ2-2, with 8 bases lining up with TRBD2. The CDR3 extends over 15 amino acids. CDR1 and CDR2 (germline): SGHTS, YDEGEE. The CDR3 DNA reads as TGTGCCAGCAGCTTCGAGCGGGAGTTTAGCGGGAAGCTGTTTTTT. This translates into CASSFEREFSGKLFF.